This TCR beta chain was sequenced for a study of regulatory T cells in long-lasting Graves disease. Arm-PCR of CDR3 regions and iRepertoire HTBI primers were used to build TCR beta libraries. One entry per CDR3 protein results from TCRdb running MiXCR on the multiplex PCR reads. The profile shows over 500,000 distinct CDR3 sequences, approximately 16% of them singletons. Worth noting for this clonotype: A far larger clone differs by one base, so this is likely a read error.

Described time point: newly diagnosed GD, antithyroid drugs for less than 3 months. Construction of the TCR library relied on RNA isolated from PBMCs. The germline V gene has CDR1 ENHRY and CDR2 SYGVKD. Trimming cost V 8 bases and J 1 base, with 5 bases left between them. The CDR3 contains 11 residues. These data were also reused for a study on T cells in Graves' hyperthyroidism and ophthalmopathy.

The source material was peripheral blood mononuclear cells (PBMCs), sampled at new diagnosis, from a patient treated with antithyroid drugs. This TCR derives from a man in his late teens or twenties with Graves disease. V gene TRBV10-3 combines with J gene TRBJ1-1; D remains unclear. The CDR3 reads CAIGENTEAFF. The CDR3 DNA reads TGTGCCATCGGGGAGAACACTGAAGCTTTCTTT.